The source of this T cell receptor beta chain is a study of naive and memory T cell subsets. Whole-study results and caveats: Over 85% of naive TCR sequences appeared only once, unlike memory subsets. Gini index rose across naive, CM, EM and EMRA in CD4 and CD8.

After the first PCR, alpha and beta chain libraries were processed separately. Sequential positive selection took CD4 T cells first, then CD8 T cells. This clonotype occurred a few times. The antigen remains undetermined. Both TRBC1 and TRBC2 were covered by a beta constant-region primer of two equimolar oligonucleotides. MiXCR was run by TCRdb on the UMI-ligation and nested PCR reads, yielding one entry per CDR3 protein. Of roughly 98,000 distinct CDR3 sequences detected, 6% to 7.5% appear once; the ten largest clones hold around 1.5%. Germline V CDR1 and CDR2: MNHNS, SASEGT. CDR3 length equals 14 residues. The V gene lost 6 bases and the J gene lost 0 bases, with 11 bases spanning the gap.

The TCR sequence derives from a human donor in good health. The genes are TRBV6-1 and TRBJ1-1; maybe TRBD1 (6 bases). Sequenced: central memory CD4+ T cells from blood. The CDR3 here is CASRTGIMNTEAFF. The CDR3 nucleotides read TGTGCCAGCAGAACAGGGATCATGAACACTGAAGCTTTCTTT.